This T cell receptor beta chain was sequenced for a study of T cells expressing NK-cell markers. Study details: There were seven HCMV-seropositive donors and one seronegative donor among the eight sequenced.

The CDR3 spans 15 residues. Per the germline V gene, CDR1 is DFQATT and CDR2 is SNEGSKA (reference sequence). A 5'RACE template switching approach incorporating UMIs was used to make TCR beta cDNA. With the 5' RACE reads reprocessed, TCRdb shows one record per CDR3 protein and no DNA. The sample data list about 460,000 distinct CDR3 sequences. V is TRBV20-1 and J is TRBJ2-3; the D call of TRBD1 rests on TCRdb alone, since no DNA is present to check it. The receptor comes from a woman aged 45-59 years in good health. Sequenced: blood T cells: a sorted CD56 or NKG2C T cell subset, CD4+ or CD8+ T cells, or bulk PBMC T cells (not recorded which). This CDR3 is CRSIPVIQGKDTQYF.